The rows below give T cell receptor beta chains drawn from one sample of a study of T cell responses to AZD1222 COVID-19 vaccine. Method: immunoSEQ multiplex PCR; TCRdb's copy keeps in-frame clones and lacks some. This sample carries 130,000 or so clones, 92% of them seen once, and the ten largest clones take approximately 3.7%. Material: peripheral blood, obtained 28 days after the second AZD1222 dose. The receptor set was obtained from an adult who received the AZD1222 COVID-19 vaccine. Each CDR3 is given with its conserved first and last residue. Each record gives: D gene, V gene, clone size, J gene, CDR3 DNA, CDR3 protein. D genes are given only for firm matches. Expanded clones are given a class, and other clones once, few, many or no size at all.

>-|TRBV7-2|-|TRBJ1-4
TGTGCCAGCAGCTTATATGGGGAAAAACTGTTTTTT
CASSLYGEKLFF
>-|TRBV19|-|TRBJ1-3
TGTGCCAGTAGTATTCGGATCAGCTCTGGAAACACCATATATTTT
CASSIRISSGNTIYF
>TRBD2|TRBV7-9|-|TRBJ2-2
TGTGCCAGCGACGCGGGGGGAAACACCGGGGAGCTGTTTTTT
CASDAGGNTGELFF
>TRBD2|TRBV2|-|TRBJ2-1
TGTGCCAGCAGTCAGCGGGGGGGCCCAGGTGAGCAGTTCTTC
CASSQRGGPGEQFF
>TRBD1|TRBV7-9|-|TRBJ2-1
TGTGCCAGCAGCTTTCAACAGGGGACCTACAATGAGCAGTTCTTC
CASSFQQGTYNEQFF
>-|TRBV7-2|-|TRBJ2-7
TGTGCCAGCAGCTTTTGGACTTCTAACGAGCAGTACTTC
CASSFWTSNEQYF
>-|TRBV12-5|-|TRBJ2-2
TGTGCTAGTGGTTTGGTACCGTGGAACACCGGGGAGCTGTTTTTT
CASGLVPWNTGELFF
>TRBD1|TRBV4-2|once|TRBJ2-7
TGTGCCAGCAGCCAAGACCCGACAGGGTTCGAGCAGTACTTC
CASSQDPTGFEQYF
>TRBD2|TRBV13|-|TRBJ2-7
TGTGCCAGCAGCGAAATGGGAGCGGGAGGGCCGTTCGAGCAGTACTTC
CASSEMGAGGPFEQYF
>-|TRBV2|-|TRBJ1-5
TGTGCCAGCAGTGAAGCGCTTCTACAGGCTCAGCCCCAGCATTTT
CASSEALLQAQPQHF
>TRBD1|TRBV4-3|-|TRBJ2-7
TGCGCCAGCAGCCAATACAGGGGACCCCCCTACGAGCAGTACTTC
CASSQYRGPPYEQYF
>TRBD1|TRBV27|-|TRBJ2-3
TGTGCCAGCAAGAGGGACAGGCAAAGGTCTAGCACAGATACGCAGTATTTT
CASKRDRQRSSTDTQYF
>TRBD1|TRBV4-1|once|TRBJ1-1
TGCGCCAGCAGCCAAGTAAACAGGGGGACAAACACTGAAGCTTTCTTT
CASSQVNRGTNTEAFF
>-|TRBV7-8|-|TRBJ1-4
TGTGCCAGCAGCTTAGTTACAACTAATGAAAAACTGTTTTTT
CASSLVTTNEKLFF
>-|TRBV5-1|-|TRBJ2-6
TGCGCCAGCAGCTTGGTGGCCTCTGGGGCCAACGTCCTGACTTTC
CASSLVASGANVLTF
>-|TRBV7-9|-|TRBJ2-1
TGTGCCAGCAGCCTCCGGACTATCGACTCCTACAATGAGCAGTTCTTC
CASSLRTIDSYNEQFF
>-|TRBV5-4|-|TRBJ1-1
TGTGCCAGCAGCTTGGCAGCTACAACTATGAACACTGAAGCTTTCTTT
CASSLAATTMNTEAFF
>-|TRBV3-1/TRBV3-2|-|TRBJ1-2
TGTGCCAGCAGCCCGGCCGGACCCCATGGCTACACCTTC
CASSPAGPHGYTF
>-|TRBV7-9|-|TRBJ1-1
TGTGCCAGCAGCTTACGCCAGGACACTGAAGCTTTCTTT
CASSLRQDTEAFF
>-|TRBV2|-|TRBJ2-7
TGTGCCAGCAGTGAAGGGACAGTCCCGACCTACGAGCAGTACTTC
CASSEGTVPTYEQYF
>-|TRBV9|-|TRBJ2-1
TGTGCCAGCAGCAGAGACAGTAGCTATGAGCAGTTCTTC
CASSRDSSYEQFF
>-|TRBV24-1|-|TRBJ1-1
TGTGCCGCACTTAATAGGAACACTGAAGCTTTCTTT
CAALNRNTEAFF
>-|TRBV7-2|-|TRBJ2-7
TGTGCCAGCAGCTTGTCGCGGACTTCCTACGAGCAGTACTTC
CASSLSRTSYEQYF
>-|TRBV7-3|-|TRBJ1-6
TGTGCCAGCAGCTCCACGGCGGTGTCTGGTTCGTCACCCCTCCACTTT
CASSSTAVSGSSPLHF
>-|TRBV3-1/TRBV3-2|-|TRBJ1-1
TGTGCCAGCAGCCCGGCACGGGGCACTGAAGCTTTCTTT
CASSPARGTEAFF
>-|TRBV5-1|once|TRBJ2-7
TGCGCCAGCAGTGAGGGCGGACCCCTCGAGCAGTACTTC
CASSEGGPLEQYF
>TRBD1|TRBV7-9|few|TRBJ1-1
TGTGCCAGCAGCCCGCAGGGGGCGAACACTGAAGCTTTCTTT
CASSPQGANTEAFF
>-|TRBV6-5|-|TRBJ1-4
TGTGCCAGCAGTTACTCGGGCGGGCTTGAAAAACTGTTTTTT
CASSYSGGLEKLFF
>TRBD1|TRBV7-2|once|TRBJ2-5
TGTGCCAGCAGCTTACGACAGGGGGCTTGGGAGACCCAGTACTTC
CASSLRQGAWETQYF
>TRBD1|TRBV4-3|-|TRBJ1-2
TGCGCCAGCAGCCAAGATCTAGTCAGGGGGGCCTATGGCTACACCTTC
CASSQDLVRGAYGYTF
>-|TRBV19|-|TRBJ1-4
TGTGCCAGTAAGACCTTTGCAACTAATGAAAAACTGTTTTTT
CASKTFATNEKLFF
>TRBD1|TRBV11-2|-|TRBJ1-2
TGTGCCAGCAGCTTCTCCGGGGACAGCAACTATGGCTACACCTTC
CASSFSGDSNYGYTF
>TRBD1|TRBV7-2|-|TRBJ1-2
TGTGCCAGCAGCGAGCATGGGACAGCTAGGGGCTATGGCTACACCTTC
CASSEHGTARGYGYTF
>TRBD2|TRBV9|-|TRBJ2-2
TGTGCCAGCAGCTCCGGGGGGACGAACACCGGGGAGCTGTTTTTT
CASSSGGTNTGELFF
>-|TRBV27|once|TRBJ2-2
TGTGCCAGCAGTCTAAGGGTACCGGGCGGGGAGCTGTTTTTT
CASSLRVPGGELFF
>-|TRBV18|few|TRBJ1-3
TGTGCCAGCTCAAGGGACGGAGACTCTGGAAACACCATATATTTT
CASSRDGDSGNTIYF
>-|TRBV2|-|TRBJ1-1
TGTGCCAGCAGTGTACGCGGTGCGAACACTGAAGCTTTCTTT
CASSVRGANTEAFF
>TRBD2|TRBV3-1/TRBV3-2|-|TRBJ2-1
TGTGCCAGCAGCCATCCCAGCGGGGGGGCCCTTGGGGAGCAGTTCTTC
CASSHPSGGALGEQFF
>TRBD2|TRBV28|-|TRBJ2-7
TGTGCCAGCAGGGGCGGCTTAGCGGGTACTTACGAGCAGTACTTC
CASRGGLAGTYEQYF
>TRBD1|TRBV7-8|-|TRBJ1-5
TGTGCCAGCAGCTTAAATCAGGCAGGGGGTAATCAGCCCCAGCATTTT
CASSLNQAGGNQPQHF
>-|TRBV5-1|-|TRBJ2-5
TGCGCCAGCAGCCCCCGGGGAGTAGGGACCCAGTACTTC
CASSPRGVGTQYF
>-|TRBV19|-|TRBJ1-2
TGTGCCAGTAGTACAGTAGGGGGGTTAGGTAACTATGGCTACACCTTC
CASSTVGGLGNYGYTF
>-|TRBV27|-|TRBJ1-5
TGTGCCAGCAGTACGCGTCAGGGTGGGGGTCAGCCCCAGCATTTT
CASSTRQGGGQPQHF
>-|TRBV11-2|-|TRBJ2-7
TGTGCCAGCAGCTTAGACCCCGTTGGAGGCTACGAGCAGTACTTC
CASSLDPVGGYEQYF
>-|TRBV21-1|-|TRBJ2-3
TGTGCCAGCAGCCCCGGGACAGGGACAGATACGCAGTATTTT
CASSPGTGTDTQYF
>-|TRBV6-2/TRBV6-3|-|TRBJ1-5
TGTGCCAGCAGCATCATGGTAGGTCAGCCCCAGCATTTT
CASSIMVGQPQHF
>-|TRBV7-3|-|TRBJ2-2
TGTGCCAGCAGCTGGAAGCGGGCAAATTACACCGGGGAGCTGTTTTTT
CASSWKRANYTGELFF
>-|TRBV27|few|TRBJ1-2
TGTGCCAGCAGTTTGAGGGGGGGAGATGGCTACACCTTC
CASSLRGGDGYTF
>-|TRBV30|-|TRBJ1-1
TGTGCCTACCCGGACACTCACACTGAAGCTTTCTTT
CAYPDTHTEAFF
>-|TRBV6-5|-|TRBJ2-5
TGTGCCAGCAGTTACGACCGTCAACCCGCGGGGACCCAGTACTTC
CASSYDRQPAGTQYF
>-|TRBV11-1|-|TRBJ1-3
TGTGCCAGCAGCCGGCAAGACAGGAGCTCTGGAAACACCATATATTTT
CASSRQDRSSGNTIYF
>TRBD1|TRBV6-1|-|TRBJ2-7
TGTGCCAGCAGTGAACCCGGACAGGGCAGCTCCTACGAGCAGTACTTC
CASSEPGQGSSYEQYF
>TRBD2|TRBV3-1/TRBV3-2|-|TRBJ2-1
TGTGCCAGCAGCCCTGGACTAGGCCCTGACAATGAGCAGTTCTTC
CASSPGLGPDNEQFF
>TRBD1|TRBV2|-|TRBJ1-5
TGTGCCAGCAGGGGACAGGGGGAGAATCAGCCCCAGCATTTT
CASRGQGENQPQHF
>-|TRBV5-1|-|TRBJ2-7
TGCGCCAGCAGCGTGCTTGGAGGTACCTACGAGCAGTACTTC
CASSVLGGTYEQYF
>-|TRBV7-9|once|TRBJ1-5
TGTGCCAGCAGTCCCAAAAAGAATAGCAATCAGCCCCAGCATTTT
CASSPKKNSNQPQHF
>-|TRBV11-2|-|TRBJ1-4
TGTGCCAGCGAGTCGGGGGAAAAACTGTTTTTT
CASESGEKLFF
>-|TRBV3-1/TRBV3-2|-|TRBJ2-3
TGTGCCAGCAGCTTTCGGACCAGCACAGATACGCAGTATTTT
CASSFRTSTDTQYF
>-|TRBV12-3/TRBV12-4|-|TRBJ1-2
TGTGCCAGCAGACCCAACAGGGTTGGTGGCTACACCTTC
CASRPNRVGGYTF
>TRBD1|TRBV7-9|-|TRBJ2-2
TGTGCCAGCAATCCTCTCGGGACAGGGCGCATCGGGGAGCTGTTTTTT
CASNPLGTGRIGELFF